The clone carrying this T cell receptor beta chain showed up many times. Its antigen is not identified. The sample is drawn from a study of T-cell reconstitution after alpha-beta-depleted transplantation in children. Preparation of the TCRbeta library used unique molecular identifiers. TCRdb used MiXCR to reprocess the PCR reads, holding one entry per CDR3 protein. Of about 460,000 distinct CDR3 sequences detected, roughly 11% appear once; the ten largest clones hold 11% to 15%. Per germline, CDR1 MNHEY and CDR2 SVGAGI. This CDR3 is built from 15 residues. V lost 0 bases, J lost 0 bases, and 6 bases lay in between. Study observations and caveats: Several patients had high TCRbeta diversity at day 60; it came from surviving recipient T cells and thymic progenitors. At one year after transplant, newly produced T cells mostly accounted for T-cell counts and diversity.

Specimen: PBMCs, mostly from graft donor cells, collected 180 days after TCRalphabeta/CD19-depleted stem cell transplant. This sequence was found in a female patient aged 2-10 years who had a stem cell transplant for aplastic anemia, so the T cells may come from the graft donor. The V and J genes are TRBV6-5 and TRBJ1-5, with TRBD1 as a possible D gene (5 bases). CDR3 residues: CASSYSRGSNQPQHF. The CDR3 DNA follows: TGTGCCAGCAGTTACTCAAGGGGTAGCAATCAGCCCCAGCATTTT.